Included here is one T cell receptor (beta chain) sequence, with context. Its antigen is not identified. The data originate from a study of beta chain features in type 1 diabetes. V was cut by 5 bases and J by 2 bases, with 7 bases left in between. The CDR3 covers 13 residues. The germline gives CDR1 SGHTA, CDR2 FQGNSA. Study-level findings and limits: Patients showed naive, central memory and Treg TCRB repertoires that appeared more similar than those of healthy donors.

Expressed TCRB transcripts were sequenced after all isolated RNA was converted to cDNA. Regulatory, naive and central memory T cell samples averaged approximately 3.3 million reads. Sequenced by immunoSEQ multiplex PCR; TCRdb stores in-frame clones only, minus some. The sample carries under 900,000 clones, 15% to 20% recorded once. Purity exceeded 98% in all sorted populations. The sequence came from a woman aged 18 to 35 in good health. Sequenced input: naive CD4+ T cells from blood. This chain uses TRBV7-2 with TRBJ2-1; no reliable D call. CDR3 region: CASSVTTYNEQFF. The CDR3, as DNA: TGTGCCAGCAGCGTTACTACCTACAATGAGCAGTTCTTC.